Below are 6 T cell receptor beta chains sequenced from a single sample in a study of blood T cell repertoires in COVID-19. Generated by immunoSEQ multiplex PCR, the TCRdb table keeps only in-frame clones and is missing some. The profile shows around 170,000 clones, roughly 88% of them singletons. The sequenced sample consisted of PBMCs or T cells enriched from blood (not recorded which). All receptors derive from a woman younger than 30 who had recovered from COVID-19.

J is TRBJ2-7 and V is TRBV9; 9 nucleotides align to TRBD1. The germline V gene encodes CDR1 SGDLS and CDR2 YYNGEE. The trim removed 3 bases at V and 3 bases at J, leaving 7 bases unmatched. This CDR3 contains 15 residues. The CDR3, as DNA: TGTGCCAGCAGCGAGGGCTTGGGACAGGGCTACGAGCAGTACTTC. Translated: CASSEGLGQGYEQYF.

CDR3 sequence (DNA): TGTGCCAGCAGGGGGACAGGGGCCCGCACAGATACGCAGTATTTT. Residues: CASRGTGARTDTQYF. The genes are TRBV25-1 and TRBJ2-3, with 10 bases lining up with TRBD1. Germline V gene lookup returns CDR1 MGHDK and CDR2 SYGVNS. The CDR3 contains 15 residues. The V segment lost 6 bases and the J segment 1 base; nucleotides outside the gene matches: 4.

The rearrangement joins TRBV5-1 to TRBJ1-1; 9 bases align to TRBD1. Germline assignment: CDR1 SGHRS and CDR2 YFSETQ. The CDR3 loop spans 15 amino acids. J gave up 6 bases and V 4 bases, and 10 bases lay outside the gene matches. The CDR3: CASSARTGVGPEAFF. In nucleotides, the CDR3 is TGCGCCAGCAGCGCGCGGACAGGGGTCGGGCCTGAAGCTTTCTTT. Looking up the rest from reference TRBV5-1 and TRBJ1-1 gives the full variable domain: KAGVTQTPRYLIKTRGQQVTLSCSPISGHRSVSWYQQTPGQGLQFLFEYFSETQRNKGNFPGRFSGRQFSNSRSEMNVSTLELGDSALYLCASSARTGVGPEAFFGQGTRLTVV.

About this clone itself: The same CDR3 can be traced to other DNA sequences in this sample. V usage is TRBV7-2 and J usage is TRBJ2-5; TRBD1 matches at 7 bases. V trimming: 4 bases; J trimming: 4 bases; junction bases outside the gene matches: 3. The CDR3 covers 13 residues. Germline CDR1 reads SGHTA; CDR2 reads FQGNSA. The CDR3 loop is CASSWNRGETQYF. Written as DNA, the CDR3 is TGTGCCAGCAGCTGGAACAGGGGAGAGACCCAGTACTTC.

In its sample, this clone was seen once. The chain carries TRBV7-8 and TRBJ2-1; 8 positions agree with TRBD2. The CDR3 is 16 amino acids. In germline, CDR1 is SGHVS, CDR2 FQNEAQ. The junction had 10 bases not matched to a gene; V was cut back by 5 bases and J by 4 bases. The CDR3 region is CASSPERSGTYNEQFF. CDR3 coding DNA: TGTGCCAGCAGCCCCGAACGTAGCGGGACTTACAATGAGCAGTTCTTC.

This chain links TRBV30 with TRBJ1-6; D possibly corresponds to TRBD1 (5 bases). The CDR3 totals 14 residues. Germline loops: CDR1 GTSNPN, CDR2 SVGIG (reference sequence). Trimming took 5 bases from V and 3 from J, leaving 11 bases between them. The CDR3 region has the DNA TGTGCCTGGCTACAGGAGGGCTATAATTCACCCCTCCACTTT. Translation: CAWLQEGYNSPLHF.